This T cell receptor (beta chain) was identified in a study of cytotoxic CD8 clonotypes in ibrutinib-treated CLL. Study overall: Response was recorded as partial in approximately 24 patients and complete in 2; at median roughly 70 months, roughly 14 remained remitted and some 12 had progressed.

The CDR3 loop spans 17 amino acids. Germline-derived CDR1 and CDR2 are SGHAT and FQDESV (reference sequence). V was clipped by 1 base and J by 8 bases, with 20 bases between them. The assay was immunoSEQ multiplex PCR, and TCRdb's table has in-frame clones only and misses some. The table records around 310,000 clones, just under 80% of them present only once. V usage is TRBV11-1 and J usage is TRBJ1-4, with D possibly being TRBD1 (5 bases). The material sequenced was PBMCs, taken before ibrutinib treatment. The receptor was isolated from a human donor with chronic lymphocytic leukemia. CDR3 DNA: TGTGCCAGCAGCTTAGAGGTTTCGGGGCCTAAGAGCGAAAAACTGTTTTTT. It yields the protein CASSLEVSGPKSEKLFF.